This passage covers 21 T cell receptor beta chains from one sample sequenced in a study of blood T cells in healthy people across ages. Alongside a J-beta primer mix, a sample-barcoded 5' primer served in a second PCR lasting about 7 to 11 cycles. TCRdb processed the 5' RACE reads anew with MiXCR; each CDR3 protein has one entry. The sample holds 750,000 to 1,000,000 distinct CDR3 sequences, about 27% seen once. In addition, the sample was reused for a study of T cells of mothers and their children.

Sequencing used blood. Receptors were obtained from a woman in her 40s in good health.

CDR3 region: CASSLDRGSYNEQYF. The CDR3 DNA reads as TGTGCCAGCAGCTTAGATAGGGGCTCCTACAATGAGCAGTACTTC. The J gene is TRBJ2-1, the V gene TRBV11-2, with D possibly being TRBD1 (5 bases). The DNA end is more similar to TRBJ2-7, so the J call may be wrong. This CDR3 region has 15 residues. The germline CDR1 and CDR2 sequences are SGHAT and FQNNGV.

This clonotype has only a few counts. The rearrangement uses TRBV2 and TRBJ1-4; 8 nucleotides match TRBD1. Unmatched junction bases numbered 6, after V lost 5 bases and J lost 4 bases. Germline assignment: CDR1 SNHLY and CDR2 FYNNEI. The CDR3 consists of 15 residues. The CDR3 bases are TGTGCCAGCAGTAAGCCGGGACAGGTTAATGAAAAACTGTTTTTT. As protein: CASSKPGQVNEKLFF.

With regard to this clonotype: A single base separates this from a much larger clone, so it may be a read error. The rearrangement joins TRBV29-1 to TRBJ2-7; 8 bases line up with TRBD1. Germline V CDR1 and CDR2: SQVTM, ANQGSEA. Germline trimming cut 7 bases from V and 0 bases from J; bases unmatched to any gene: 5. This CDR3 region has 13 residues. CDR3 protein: CSGETGVSYEQYF. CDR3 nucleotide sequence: TGCAGCGGCGAGACAGGGGTCTCCTACGAGCAGTACTTC.

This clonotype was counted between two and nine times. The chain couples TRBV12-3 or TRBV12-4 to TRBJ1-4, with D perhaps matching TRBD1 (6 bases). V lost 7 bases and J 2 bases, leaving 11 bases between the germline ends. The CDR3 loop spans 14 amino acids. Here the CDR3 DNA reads TGTGCCAGCATCAAGGGGGGGACTAATGAAAAACTGTTTTTT. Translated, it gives CASIKGGTNEKLFF.

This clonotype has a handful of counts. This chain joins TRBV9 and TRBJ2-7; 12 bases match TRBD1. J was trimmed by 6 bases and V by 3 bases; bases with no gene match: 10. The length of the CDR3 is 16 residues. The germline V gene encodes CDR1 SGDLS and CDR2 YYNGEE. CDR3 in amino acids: CASSATPGQGACEQYF. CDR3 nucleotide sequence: TGTGCCAGCAGCGCCACACCGGGACAGGGGGCCTGCGAGCAGTACTTC.

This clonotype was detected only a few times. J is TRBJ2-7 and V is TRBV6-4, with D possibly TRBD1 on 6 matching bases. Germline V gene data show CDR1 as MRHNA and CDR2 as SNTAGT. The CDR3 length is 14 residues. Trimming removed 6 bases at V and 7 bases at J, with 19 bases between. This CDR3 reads CASSRTVGHNEQYF. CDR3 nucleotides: TGTGCCAGCAGCAGGACAGTGGGGCACAATGAGCAGTACTTC.

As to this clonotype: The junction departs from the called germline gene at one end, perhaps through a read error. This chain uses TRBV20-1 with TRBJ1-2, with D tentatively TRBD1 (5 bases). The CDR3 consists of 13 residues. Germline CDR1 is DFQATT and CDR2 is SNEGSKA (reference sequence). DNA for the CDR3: TGCAGTGCTGCGCCTTACGGGGACTATGGCTGCACCTTC. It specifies CSAAPYGDYGCTF.

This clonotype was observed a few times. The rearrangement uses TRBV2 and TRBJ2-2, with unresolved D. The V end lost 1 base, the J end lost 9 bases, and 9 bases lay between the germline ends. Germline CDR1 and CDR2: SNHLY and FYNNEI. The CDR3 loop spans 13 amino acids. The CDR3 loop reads CASSEEGWRELFF. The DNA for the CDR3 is TGTGCCAGCAGTGAAGAAGGGTGGCGGGAGCTGTTTTTT.

CDR3 sequence reads: CASSKVTGDTQYF. CDR3 DNA: TGTGCCAGCAGCAAAGTCACCGGTGATACGCAGTATTTT. The V gene is TRBV9, the J gene TRBJ2-3; unclear D gene. This CDR3 is built from 13 residues. V lost 4 bases and J 6 bases, leaving 12 bases between the germline ends. Germline CDR1 is SGDLS and CDR2 is YYNGEE.

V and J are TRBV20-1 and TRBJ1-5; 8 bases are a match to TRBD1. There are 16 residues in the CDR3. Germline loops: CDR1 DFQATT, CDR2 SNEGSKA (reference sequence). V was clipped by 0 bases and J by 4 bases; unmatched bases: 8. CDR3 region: CSARDSGQEINQPQHF. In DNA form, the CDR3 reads TGCAGTGCTAGAGATTCGGGACAGGAGATAAATCAGCCCCAGCATTTT.

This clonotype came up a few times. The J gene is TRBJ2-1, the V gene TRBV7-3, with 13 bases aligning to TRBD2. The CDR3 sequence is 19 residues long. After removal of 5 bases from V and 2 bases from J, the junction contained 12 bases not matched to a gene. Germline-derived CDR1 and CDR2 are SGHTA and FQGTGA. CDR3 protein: CASSPGRLAGGLAYNEQFF. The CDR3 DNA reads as TGTGCCAGCAGCCCTGGGAGACTAGCGGGGGGACTCGCCTACAATGAGCAGTTCTTC.

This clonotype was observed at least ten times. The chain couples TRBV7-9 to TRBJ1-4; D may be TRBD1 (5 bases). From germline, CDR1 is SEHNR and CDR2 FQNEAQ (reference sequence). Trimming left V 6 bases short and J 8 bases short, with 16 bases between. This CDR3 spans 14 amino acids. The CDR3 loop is CASSSQGSGEKLFF. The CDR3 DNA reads TGTGCCAGCAGTTCCCAGGGATCGGGGGAAAAACTGTTTTTT. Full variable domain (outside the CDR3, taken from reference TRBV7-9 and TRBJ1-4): DTGVSQNPRHKITKRGQNVTFRCDPISEHNRLYWYRQTLGQGPEFLTYFQNEAQLEKSRLLSDRFSAERPKGSFSTLEIQRTEQGDSAMYLCASSSQGSGEKLFFGSGTQLSVL.

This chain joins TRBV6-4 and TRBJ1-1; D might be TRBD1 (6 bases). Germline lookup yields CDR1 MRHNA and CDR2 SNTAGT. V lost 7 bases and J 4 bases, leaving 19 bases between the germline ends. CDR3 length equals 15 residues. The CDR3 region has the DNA TGTGCCAGCAAATCCTCACAGGGAAGTCCCACTGAAGCTTTCTTT. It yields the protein CASKSSQGSPTEAFF.

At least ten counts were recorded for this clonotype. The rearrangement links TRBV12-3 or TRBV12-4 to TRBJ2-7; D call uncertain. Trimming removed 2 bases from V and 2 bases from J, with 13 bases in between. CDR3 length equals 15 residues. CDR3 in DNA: TGTGCCAGCAGTTTACGACTGATCACCACCTACGAGCAGTACTTC. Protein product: CASSLRLITTYEQYF.

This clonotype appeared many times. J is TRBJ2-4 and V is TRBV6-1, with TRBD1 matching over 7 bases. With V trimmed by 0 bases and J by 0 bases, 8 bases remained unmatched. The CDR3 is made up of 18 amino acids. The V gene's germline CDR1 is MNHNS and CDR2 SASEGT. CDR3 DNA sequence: TGTGCCAGCAGTGAAGCGCTTCCGGGACAGTTAGCCAAAAACATTCAGTACTTC. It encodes CASSEALPGQLAKNIQYF.

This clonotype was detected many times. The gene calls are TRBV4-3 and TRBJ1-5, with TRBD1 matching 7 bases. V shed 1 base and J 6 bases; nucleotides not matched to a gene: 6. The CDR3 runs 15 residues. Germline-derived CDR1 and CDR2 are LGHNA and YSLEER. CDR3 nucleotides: TGCGCCAGCAGCCAAGGAACAGGGGTAGGTCAGCCCCAGCATTTT. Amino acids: CASSQGTGVGQPQHF.

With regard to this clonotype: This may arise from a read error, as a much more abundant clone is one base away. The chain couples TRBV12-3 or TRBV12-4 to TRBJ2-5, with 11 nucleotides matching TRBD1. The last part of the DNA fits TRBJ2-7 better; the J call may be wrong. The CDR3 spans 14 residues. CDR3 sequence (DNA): TGTGCCAGCAGTCCGGCGGGACAGGGGGTCGAGCAGTACTTC. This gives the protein CASSPAGQGVEQYF.

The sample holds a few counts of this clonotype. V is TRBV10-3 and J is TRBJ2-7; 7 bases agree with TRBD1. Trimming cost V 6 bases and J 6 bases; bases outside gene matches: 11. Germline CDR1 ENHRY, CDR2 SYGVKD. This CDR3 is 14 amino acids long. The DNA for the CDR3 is TGTGCCATCAGACGTACAGGGGAGTTTTCCGAGCAGTACTTC. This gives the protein CAIRRTGEFSEQYF.

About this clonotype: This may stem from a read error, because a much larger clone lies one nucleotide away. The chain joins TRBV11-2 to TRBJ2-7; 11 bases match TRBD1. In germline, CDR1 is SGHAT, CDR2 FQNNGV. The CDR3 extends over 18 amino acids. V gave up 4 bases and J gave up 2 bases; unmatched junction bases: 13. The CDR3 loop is CASSSIGRDRGCPYEQYF. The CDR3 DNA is TGTGCCAGCAGCTCCATTGGGCGGGACAGGGGGTGCCCCTACGAGCAGTACTTC.

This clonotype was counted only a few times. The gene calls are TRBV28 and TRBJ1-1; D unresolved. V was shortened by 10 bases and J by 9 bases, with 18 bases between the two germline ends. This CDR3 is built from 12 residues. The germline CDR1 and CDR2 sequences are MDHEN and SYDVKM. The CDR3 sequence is CANSRGSFKAFF. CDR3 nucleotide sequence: TGTGCCAACAGCCGAGGGAGTTTTAAAGCTTTCTTT.

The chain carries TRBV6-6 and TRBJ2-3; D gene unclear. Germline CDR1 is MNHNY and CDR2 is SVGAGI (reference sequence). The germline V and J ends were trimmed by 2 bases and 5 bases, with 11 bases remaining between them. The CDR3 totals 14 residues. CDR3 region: CASSYDGTQDTQYF. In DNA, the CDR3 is TGTGCCAGCAGTTACGACGGAACTCAAGATACGCAGTATTTT.